This section outlines one T cell receptor beta chain sequence together with its context. This clone may be a read error of a much larger clone one base away. The data originate from a study of identical twins. Using its own MiXCR run on the 5' RACE reads, TCRdb lists one record per CDR3 protein. Among under 300,000 distinct CDR3 sequences listed, roughly an eighth were seen once. This CDR3 is built from 13 residues. Germline CDR1 is SQVTM and CDR2 is ANQGSEA. The V call is TRBV29-1, the J call TRBJ1-1; weak D call: TRBD1 (5 bases). This TCR was recovered from a young woman in good health. What was sequenced was memory (CD45RO+) T cells sorted from blood. As DNA, the CDR3 is TGCAGCGTTGCATTTACCGGGGCCACTGAAGTTTTCTTT. This translates into CSVAFTGATEVFF.